These 7 T cell receptor beta chains share one sample of origin, sequenced in a study of control samples from healthy donors and cancer patients. Sequencing was performed with immunoSEQ multiplex PCR; in TCRdb, only in-frame clones are kept and a portion is missing. The sample lists 90,000 to 100,000 clones, roughly 86% seen once, with 2% to 2.5% in the top ten. Sequenced material: blood. The source is a man aged 55 to 70 in good health.

Only one count was recorded for this clone. This chain links TRBV28 with TRBJ2-7, with 10 bases identical to TRBD2. The ends lost 5 bases at V and 7 bases at J; junction bases unmatched: 8. The CDR3 runs to 14 residues. Germline V gene lookup returns CDR1 MDHEN and CDR2 SYDVKM. The CDR3 loop reads CASSPSGRAREQYF. CDR3 DNA sequence: TGTGCCAGCAGTCCCAGCGGGAGGGCCCGGGAGCAGTACTTC.

This chain connects TRBV2 to TRBJ2-1; 7 bases fit TRBD2. Germline V CDR1 and CDR2: SNHLY, FYNNEI. Trimming removed 1 base from V and 1 base from J; junction bases left unmatched: 1. There are 15 residues in the CDR3. The CDR3, as DNA: TGTGCCAGCAGTGAAGGGGGGGGATCCTACAATGAGCAGTTCTTC. This gives the protein CASSEGGGSYNEQFF.

This chain links TRBV7-9 with TRBJ2-1, with D perhaps assigned TRBD1 or TRBD2 (5 bases each). In germline, CDR1 is SEHNR, CDR2 FQNEAQ (reference sequence). The CDR3 covers 18 residues. V was shortened by 5 bases and J by 2 bases, with 22 bases between the two germline ends. This CDR3 reads CASSLLGPGLAAYNEQFF. In nucleotides, the CDR3 is TGTGCCAGCAGCCTACTAGGCCCAGGGCTGGCAGCCTACAATGAGCAGTTCTTC. The full variable domain, in which reference TRBV7-9 and TRBJ2-1 provide the parts outside the CDR3, is DTGVSQNPRHKITKRGQNVTFRCDPISEHNRLYWYRQTLGQGPEFLTYFQNEAQLEKSRLLSDRFSAERPKGSFSTLEIQRTEQGDSAMYLCASSLLGPGLAAYNEQFFGPGTRLTVL.

V is TRBV5-4 and J is TRBJ1-1; tentatively, D is TRBD1 (5 bases). CDR1 SGHNT and CDR2 YYREEE come from the germline V gene (reference sequence). V was pared by 5 bases and J by 5 bases, with 13 bases between. The CDR3 is 13 amino acids. CDR3 in amino acids: CASREVGGTEAFF. For the CDR3, the DNA is TGTGCCAGCAGAGAGGTGGGGGGGACTGAAGCTTTCTTT.

The chain couples TRBV11-2 to TRBJ2-3, with D possibly called TRBD1 or TRBD2 (5 bases each). Deletions cut 2 bases from V and 2 bases from J, with 11 bases between. The CDR3 extends over 15 amino acids. Per germline, CDR1 SGHAT and CDR2 FQNNGV. Written as DNA, the CDR3 is TGTGCCAGCAGCTTAAGGGGAGACCTCACAGATACGCAGTATTTT. This translates into CASSLRGDLTDTQYF. The complete variable domain, with remaining parts taken from reference TRBV11-2 and TRBJ2-3, reads EAGVAQSPRYKIIEKRQSVAFWCNPISGHATLYWYQQILGQGPKLLIQFQNNGVVDDSQLPKDRFSAERLKGVDSTLKIQPAKLEDSAVYLCASSLRGDLTDTQYFGPGTRLTVL.

This clone was seen just once. The rearrangement links TRBV10-3 to TRBJ2-3; 7 bases are a match to TRBD1. V lost 7 bases, J lost 2 bases, and 9 bases stayed unmatched. Germline-derived CDR1 and CDR2 are ENHRY and SYGVKD. CDR3 size: 15 residues. The CDR3 protein is CAIKAETGYTDTQYF. The DNA for the CDR3 is TGTGCCATCAAGGCAGAGACAGGGTACACAGATACGCAGTATTTT.

The chain uses TRBV2 and TRBJ1-5; no firm D call. The CDR3 extends over 12 amino acids. V was shortened by 5 bases and J by 5 bases, with 7 bases between the two germline ends. The germline V gene has CDR1 SNHLY and CDR2 FYNNEI. CDR3 region: CASSPTHQPQHF. As DNA, the CDR3 is TGTGCCAGCAGTCCTACGCATCAGCCCCAGCATTTT.